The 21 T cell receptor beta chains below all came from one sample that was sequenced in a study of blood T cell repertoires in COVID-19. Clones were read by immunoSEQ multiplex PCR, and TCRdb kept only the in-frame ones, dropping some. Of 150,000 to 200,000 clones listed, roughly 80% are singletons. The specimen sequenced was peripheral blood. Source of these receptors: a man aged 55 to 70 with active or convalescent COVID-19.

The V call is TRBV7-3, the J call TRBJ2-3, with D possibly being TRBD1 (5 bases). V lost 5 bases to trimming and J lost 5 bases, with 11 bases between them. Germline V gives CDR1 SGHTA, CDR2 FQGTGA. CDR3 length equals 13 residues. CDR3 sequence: CASSIAQGDTQYF. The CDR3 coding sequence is TGTGCCAGCAGCATTGCCCAGGGAGATACGCAGTATTTT. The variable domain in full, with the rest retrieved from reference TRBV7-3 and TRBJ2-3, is GAGVSQTPSNKVTEKGKYVELRCDPISGHTALYWYRQSLGQGPEFLIYFQGTGAADDSGLPNDRFFAVRPEGSVSTLKIQRTERGDSAVYLCASSIAQGDTQYFGPGTRLTVL.

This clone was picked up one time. The CDR3 spells CASSPVALHNEQFF. The CDR3 DNA is TGCGCCAGCAGCCCGGTAGCGCTACACAATGAGCAGTTCTTC. V gene TRBV5-1 combines with J gene TRBJ2-1; TRBD2 might be the D (5 bases). The ends were cut back, 4 bases at V and 5 bases at J, with 13 bases in the middle. Germline V gene data show CDR1 as SGHRS and CDR2 as YFSETQ. The CDR3 covers 14 residues.

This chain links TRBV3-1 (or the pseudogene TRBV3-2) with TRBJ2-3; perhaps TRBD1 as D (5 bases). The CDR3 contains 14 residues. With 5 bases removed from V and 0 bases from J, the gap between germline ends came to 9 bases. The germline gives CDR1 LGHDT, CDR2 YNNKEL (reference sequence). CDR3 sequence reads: CASSGASSTDTQYF. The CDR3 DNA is TGTGCCAGCAGCGGGGCGTCTAGCACAGATACGCAGTATTTT.

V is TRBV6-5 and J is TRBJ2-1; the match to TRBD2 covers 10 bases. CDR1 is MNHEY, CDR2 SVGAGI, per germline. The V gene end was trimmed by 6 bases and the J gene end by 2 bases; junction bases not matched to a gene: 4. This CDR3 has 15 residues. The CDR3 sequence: CASSPGTSAYNEQFF. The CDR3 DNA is TGTGCCAGCAGCCCCGGGACTAGCGCCTACAATGAGCAGTTCTTC.

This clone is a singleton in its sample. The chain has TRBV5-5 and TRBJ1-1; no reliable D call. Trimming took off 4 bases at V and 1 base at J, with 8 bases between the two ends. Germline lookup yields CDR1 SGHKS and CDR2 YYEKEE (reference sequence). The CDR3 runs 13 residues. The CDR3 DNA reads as TGTGCCAGCAGCCCCCCCTCGAACACTGAAGCTTTCTTT. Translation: CASSPPSNTEAFF.

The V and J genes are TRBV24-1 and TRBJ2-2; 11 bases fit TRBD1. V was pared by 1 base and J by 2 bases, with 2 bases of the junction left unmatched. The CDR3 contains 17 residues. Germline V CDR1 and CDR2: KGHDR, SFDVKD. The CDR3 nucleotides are TGTGCCACCAGTGATTTCGGACAGGGGGCTAACACCGGGGAGCTGTTTTTT. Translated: CATSDFGQGANTGELFF.

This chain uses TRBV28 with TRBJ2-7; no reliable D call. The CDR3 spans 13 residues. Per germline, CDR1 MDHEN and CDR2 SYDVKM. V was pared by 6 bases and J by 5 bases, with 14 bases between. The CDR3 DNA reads TGTGCCAGCAGGATCCAAACTGCCCACGAGCAGTACTTC. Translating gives CASRIQTAHEQYF.

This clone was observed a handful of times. The CDR3 sequence is CSASGGAVNGYTF. CDR3 bases: TGCAGTGCTAGTGGCGGGGCAGTCAATGGCTACACCTTC. The chain is built from TRBV20-1 and TRBJ1-2; a possible D gene is TRBD1 (5 bases). CDR3 length equals 13 residues. Germline CDR1 is DFQATT and CDR2 is SNEGSKA (reference sequence). Between the trimmed V and J ends, which lost 3 bases and 6 bases, there was a span of 14 bases.

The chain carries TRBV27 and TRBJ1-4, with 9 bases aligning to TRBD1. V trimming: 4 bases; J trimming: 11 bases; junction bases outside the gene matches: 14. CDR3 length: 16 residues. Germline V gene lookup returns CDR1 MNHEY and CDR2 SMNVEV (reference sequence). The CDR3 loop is CASSSIPGQGYEKLFF. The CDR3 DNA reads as TGTGCCAGCAGTTCCATTCCGGGACAGGGATACGAGAAACTGTTTTTT.

CDR3 in DNA: TGTGCCACCAGTGATCCGGGACTGCGGTACGGGGAGCTGTTTTTT. This sequence encodes CATSDPGLRYGELFF. The V gene is TRBV24-1, the J gene TRBJ2-2; TRBD2 might be the D (6 bases). The V and J ends lost 3 bases and 7 bases respectively, with 14 bases between them. Germline CDR1 and CDR2: KGHDR and SFDVKD. The CDR3 is 15 residues long.

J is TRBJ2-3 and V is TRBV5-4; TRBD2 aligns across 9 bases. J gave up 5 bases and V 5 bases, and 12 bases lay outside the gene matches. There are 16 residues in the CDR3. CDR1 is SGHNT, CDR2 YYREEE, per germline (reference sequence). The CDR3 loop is CASSPTGAGGRDTQYF. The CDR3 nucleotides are TGTGCCAGCAGTCCAACAGGAGCGGGAGGAAGAGATACGCAGTATTTT.

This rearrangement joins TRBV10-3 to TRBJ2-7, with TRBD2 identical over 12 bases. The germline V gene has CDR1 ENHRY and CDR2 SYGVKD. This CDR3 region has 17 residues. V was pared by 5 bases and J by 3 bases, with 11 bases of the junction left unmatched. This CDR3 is CAISPGLAGGGSYEQYF. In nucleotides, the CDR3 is TGTGCCATCAGTCCGGGACTAGCGGGTGGGGGGAGCTACGAGCAGTACTTC.

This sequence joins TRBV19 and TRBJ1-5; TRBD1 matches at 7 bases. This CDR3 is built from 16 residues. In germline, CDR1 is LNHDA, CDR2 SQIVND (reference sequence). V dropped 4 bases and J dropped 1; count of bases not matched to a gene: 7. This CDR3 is CASSTPTGWSNQPQHF. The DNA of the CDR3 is TGTGCCAGTAGTACCCCGACAGGGTGGAGCAATCAGCCCCAGCATTTT. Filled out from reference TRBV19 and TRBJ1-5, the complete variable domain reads DGGITQSPKYLFRKEGQNVTLSCEQNLNHDAMYWYRQDPGQGLRLIYYSQIVNDFQKGDIAEGYSVSREKKESFPLTVTSAQKNPTAFYLCASSTPTGWSNQPQHFGDGTRLSIL.

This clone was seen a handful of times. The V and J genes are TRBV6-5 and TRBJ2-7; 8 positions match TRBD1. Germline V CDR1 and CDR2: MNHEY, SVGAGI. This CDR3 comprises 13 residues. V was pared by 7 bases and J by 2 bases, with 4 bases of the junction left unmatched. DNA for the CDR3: TGTGCCAGCAACCCGACAGGGGCCTACGAGCAGTACTTC. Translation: CASNPTGAYEQYF.

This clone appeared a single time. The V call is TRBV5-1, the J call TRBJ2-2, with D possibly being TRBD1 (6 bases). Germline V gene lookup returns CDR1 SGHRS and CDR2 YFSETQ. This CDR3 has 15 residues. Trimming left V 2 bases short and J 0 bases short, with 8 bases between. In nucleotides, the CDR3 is TGCGCCAGCAGCTTCCGGGACACGAACACCGGGGAGCTGTTTTTT. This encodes CASSFRDTNTGELFF.

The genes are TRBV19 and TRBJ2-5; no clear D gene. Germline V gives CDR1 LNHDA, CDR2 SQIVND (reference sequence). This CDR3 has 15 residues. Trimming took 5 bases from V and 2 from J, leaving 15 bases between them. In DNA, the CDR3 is TGTGCCAGTAGTCTCAGGCGACACACACAAGAGACCCAGTACTTC. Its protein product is CASSLRRHTQETQYF.

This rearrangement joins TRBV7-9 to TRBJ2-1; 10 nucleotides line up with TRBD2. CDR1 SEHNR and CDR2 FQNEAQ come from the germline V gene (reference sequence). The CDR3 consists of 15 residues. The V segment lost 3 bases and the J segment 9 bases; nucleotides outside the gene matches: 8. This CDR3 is CASSFGLAGVFEQFF. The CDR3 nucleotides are TGTGCCAGCAGCTTTGGGCTAGCGGGAGTCTTTGAGCAGTTCTTC. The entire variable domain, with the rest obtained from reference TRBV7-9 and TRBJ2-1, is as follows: DTGVSQNPRHKITKRGQNVTFRCDPISEHNRLYWYRQTLGQGPEFLTYFQNEAQLEKSRLLSDRFSAERPKGSFSTLEIQRTEQGDSAMYLCASSFGLAGVFEQFFGPGTRLTVL.

The DNA for the CDR3 is TGCGCCAGAGGGGCAGGGGGCCTTGCACTCTCTGGGGCCAACGTCCTGACTTTC. Translated, it gives CARGAGGLALSGANVLTF. The chain employs TRBV23-1 and TRBJ2-6; 8 bases are shared with TRBD1. TRBV23-1 is given ORF status, its function remaining uncertain. Trimming cost V 9 bases and J 0 bases; bases outside gene matches: 13. The length of the CDR3 is 18 residues.

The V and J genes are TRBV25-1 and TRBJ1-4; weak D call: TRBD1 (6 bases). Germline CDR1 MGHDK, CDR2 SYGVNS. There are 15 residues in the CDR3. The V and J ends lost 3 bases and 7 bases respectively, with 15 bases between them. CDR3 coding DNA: TGTGCCAGCAGTGATGAAGGGGGAACGTTTGAAAAACTGTTTTTT. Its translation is CASSDEGGTFEKLFF.

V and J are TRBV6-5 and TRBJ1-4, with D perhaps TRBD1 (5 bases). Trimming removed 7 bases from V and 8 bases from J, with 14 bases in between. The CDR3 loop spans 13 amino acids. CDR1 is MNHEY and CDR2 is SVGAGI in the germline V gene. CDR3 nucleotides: TGTGCCAGCACCGACGGGGGGAGGGAAAAACTGTTTTTT. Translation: CASTDGGREKLFF.

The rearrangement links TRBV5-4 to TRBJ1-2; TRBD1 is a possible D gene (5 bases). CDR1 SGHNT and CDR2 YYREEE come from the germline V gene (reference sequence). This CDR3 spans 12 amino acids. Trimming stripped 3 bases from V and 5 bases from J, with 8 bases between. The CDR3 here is CASSSDSYGYTF. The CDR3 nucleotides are TGTGCCAGCAGCTCCGACAGTTATGGCTACACCTTC.